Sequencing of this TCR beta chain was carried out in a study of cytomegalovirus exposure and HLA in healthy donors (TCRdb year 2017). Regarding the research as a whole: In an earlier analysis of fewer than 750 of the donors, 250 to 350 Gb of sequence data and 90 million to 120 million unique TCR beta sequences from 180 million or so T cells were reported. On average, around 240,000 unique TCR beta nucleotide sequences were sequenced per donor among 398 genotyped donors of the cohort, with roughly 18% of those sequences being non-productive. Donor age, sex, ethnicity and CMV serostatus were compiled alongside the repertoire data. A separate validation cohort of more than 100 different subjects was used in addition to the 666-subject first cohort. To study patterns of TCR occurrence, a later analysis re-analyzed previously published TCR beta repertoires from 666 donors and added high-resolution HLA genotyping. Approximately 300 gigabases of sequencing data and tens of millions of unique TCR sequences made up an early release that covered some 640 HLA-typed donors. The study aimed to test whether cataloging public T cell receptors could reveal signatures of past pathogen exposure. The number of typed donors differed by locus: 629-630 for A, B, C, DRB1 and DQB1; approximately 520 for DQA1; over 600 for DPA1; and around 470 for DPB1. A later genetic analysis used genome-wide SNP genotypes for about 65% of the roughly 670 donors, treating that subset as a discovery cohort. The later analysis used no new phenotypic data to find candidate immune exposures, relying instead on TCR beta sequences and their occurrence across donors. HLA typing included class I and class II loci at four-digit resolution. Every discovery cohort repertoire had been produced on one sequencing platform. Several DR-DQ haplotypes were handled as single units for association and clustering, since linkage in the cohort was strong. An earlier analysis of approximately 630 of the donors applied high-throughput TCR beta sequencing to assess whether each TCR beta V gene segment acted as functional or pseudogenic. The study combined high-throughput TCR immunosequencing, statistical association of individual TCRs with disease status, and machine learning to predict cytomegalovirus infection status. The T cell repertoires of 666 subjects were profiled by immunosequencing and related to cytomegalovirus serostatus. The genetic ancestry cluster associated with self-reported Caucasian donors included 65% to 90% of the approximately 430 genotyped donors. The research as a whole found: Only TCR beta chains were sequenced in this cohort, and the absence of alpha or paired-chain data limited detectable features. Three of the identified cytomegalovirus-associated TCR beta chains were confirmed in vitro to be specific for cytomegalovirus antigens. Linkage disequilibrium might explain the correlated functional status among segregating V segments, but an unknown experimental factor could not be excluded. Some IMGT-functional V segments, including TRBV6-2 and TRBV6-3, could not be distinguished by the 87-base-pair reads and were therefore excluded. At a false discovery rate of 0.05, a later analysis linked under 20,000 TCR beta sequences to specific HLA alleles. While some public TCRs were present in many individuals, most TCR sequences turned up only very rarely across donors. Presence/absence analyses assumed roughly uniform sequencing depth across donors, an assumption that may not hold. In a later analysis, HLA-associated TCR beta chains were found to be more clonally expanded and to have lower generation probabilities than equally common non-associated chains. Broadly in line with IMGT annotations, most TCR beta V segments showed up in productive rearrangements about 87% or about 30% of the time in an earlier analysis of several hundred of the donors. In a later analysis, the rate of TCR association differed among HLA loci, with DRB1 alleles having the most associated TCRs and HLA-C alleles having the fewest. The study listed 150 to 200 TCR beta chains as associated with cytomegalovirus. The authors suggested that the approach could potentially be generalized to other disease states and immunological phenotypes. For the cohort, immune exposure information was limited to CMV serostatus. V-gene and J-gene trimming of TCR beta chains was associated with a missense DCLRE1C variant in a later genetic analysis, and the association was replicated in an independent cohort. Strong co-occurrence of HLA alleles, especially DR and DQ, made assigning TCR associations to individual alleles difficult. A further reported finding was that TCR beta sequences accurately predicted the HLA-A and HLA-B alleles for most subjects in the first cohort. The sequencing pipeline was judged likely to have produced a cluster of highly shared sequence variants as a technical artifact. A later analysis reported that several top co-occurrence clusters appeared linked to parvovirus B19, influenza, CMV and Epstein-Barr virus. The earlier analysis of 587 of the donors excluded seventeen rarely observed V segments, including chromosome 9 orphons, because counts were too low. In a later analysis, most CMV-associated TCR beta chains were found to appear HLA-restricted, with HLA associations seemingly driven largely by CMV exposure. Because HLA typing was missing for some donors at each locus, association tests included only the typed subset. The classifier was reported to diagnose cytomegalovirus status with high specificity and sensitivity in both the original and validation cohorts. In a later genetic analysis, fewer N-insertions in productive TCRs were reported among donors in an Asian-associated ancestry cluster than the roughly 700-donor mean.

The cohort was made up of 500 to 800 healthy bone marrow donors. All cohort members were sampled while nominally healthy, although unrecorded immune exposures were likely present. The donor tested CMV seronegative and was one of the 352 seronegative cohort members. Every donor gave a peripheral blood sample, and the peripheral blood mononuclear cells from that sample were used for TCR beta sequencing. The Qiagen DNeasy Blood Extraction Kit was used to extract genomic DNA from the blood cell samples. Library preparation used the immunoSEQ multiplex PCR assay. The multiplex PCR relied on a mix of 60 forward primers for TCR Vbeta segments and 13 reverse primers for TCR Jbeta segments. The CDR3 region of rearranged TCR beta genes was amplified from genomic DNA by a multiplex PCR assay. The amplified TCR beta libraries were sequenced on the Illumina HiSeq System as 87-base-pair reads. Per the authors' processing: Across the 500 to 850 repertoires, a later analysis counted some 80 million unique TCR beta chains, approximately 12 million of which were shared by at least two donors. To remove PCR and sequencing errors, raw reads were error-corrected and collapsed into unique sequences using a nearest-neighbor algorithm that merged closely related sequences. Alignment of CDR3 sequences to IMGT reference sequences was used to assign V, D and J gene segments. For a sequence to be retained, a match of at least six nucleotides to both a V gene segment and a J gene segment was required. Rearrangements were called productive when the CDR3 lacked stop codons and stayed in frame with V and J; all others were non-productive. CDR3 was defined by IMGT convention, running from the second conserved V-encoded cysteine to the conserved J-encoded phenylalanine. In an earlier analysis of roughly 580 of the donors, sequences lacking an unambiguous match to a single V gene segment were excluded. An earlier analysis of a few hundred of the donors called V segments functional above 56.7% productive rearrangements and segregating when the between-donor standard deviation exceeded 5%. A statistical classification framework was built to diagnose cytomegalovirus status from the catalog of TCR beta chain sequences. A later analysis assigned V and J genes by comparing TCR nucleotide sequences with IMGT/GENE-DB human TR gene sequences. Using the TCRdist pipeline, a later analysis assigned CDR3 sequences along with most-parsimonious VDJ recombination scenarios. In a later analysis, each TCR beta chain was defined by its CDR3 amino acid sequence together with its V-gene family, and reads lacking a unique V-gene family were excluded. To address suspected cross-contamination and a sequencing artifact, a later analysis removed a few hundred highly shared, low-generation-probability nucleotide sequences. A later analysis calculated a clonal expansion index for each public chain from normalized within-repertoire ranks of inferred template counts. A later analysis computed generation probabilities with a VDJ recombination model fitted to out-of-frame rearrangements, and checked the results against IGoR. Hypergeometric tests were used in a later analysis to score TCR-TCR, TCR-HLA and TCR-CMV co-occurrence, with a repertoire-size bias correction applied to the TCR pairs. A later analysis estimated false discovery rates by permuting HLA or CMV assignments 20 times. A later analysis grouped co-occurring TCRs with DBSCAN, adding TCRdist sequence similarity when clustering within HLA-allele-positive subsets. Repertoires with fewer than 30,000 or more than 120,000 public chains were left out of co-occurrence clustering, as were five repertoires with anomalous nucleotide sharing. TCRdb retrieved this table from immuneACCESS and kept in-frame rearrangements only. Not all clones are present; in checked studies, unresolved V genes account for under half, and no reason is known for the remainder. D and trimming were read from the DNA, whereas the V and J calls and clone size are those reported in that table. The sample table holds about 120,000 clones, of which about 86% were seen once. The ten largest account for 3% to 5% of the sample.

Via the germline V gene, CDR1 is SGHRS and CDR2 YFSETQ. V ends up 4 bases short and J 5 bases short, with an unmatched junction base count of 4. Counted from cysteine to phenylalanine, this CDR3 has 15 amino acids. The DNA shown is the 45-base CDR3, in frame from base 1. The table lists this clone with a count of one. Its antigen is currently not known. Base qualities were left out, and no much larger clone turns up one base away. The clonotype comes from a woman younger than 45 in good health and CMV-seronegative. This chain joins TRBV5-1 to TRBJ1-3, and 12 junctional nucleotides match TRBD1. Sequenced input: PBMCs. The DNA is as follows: TGCGCCAGCAGCCAGGGACAGGGGGCAAGAAACACCATATATTTT. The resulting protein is CASSQGQGARNTIYF.